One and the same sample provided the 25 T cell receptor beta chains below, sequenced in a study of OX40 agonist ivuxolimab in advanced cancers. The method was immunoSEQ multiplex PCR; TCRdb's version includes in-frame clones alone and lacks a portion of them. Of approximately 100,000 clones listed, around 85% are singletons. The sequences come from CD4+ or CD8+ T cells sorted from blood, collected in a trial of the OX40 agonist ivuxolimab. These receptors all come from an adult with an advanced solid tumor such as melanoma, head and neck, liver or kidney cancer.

CDR3 region: CASSFTSGYRQETQYF. CDR3 nucleotides: TGTGCCAGCAGCTTTACTAGCGGTTACCGTCAAGAGACCCAGTACTTC. The V gene is TRBV11-2, the J gene TRBJ2-5; TRBD2 matches 8 bases. Unmatched junction bases numbered 8, after V lost 3 bases and J lost 2 bases. The CDR3 spans 16 residues. CDR1 and CDR2 (germline): SGHAT, FQNNGV.

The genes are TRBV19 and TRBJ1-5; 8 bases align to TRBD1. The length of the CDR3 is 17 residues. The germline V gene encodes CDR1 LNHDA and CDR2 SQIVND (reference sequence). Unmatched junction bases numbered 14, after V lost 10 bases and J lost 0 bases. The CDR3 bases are TGTGCCACAAGGGGCCGGACAGGGAGTTATAGCAATCAGCCCCAGCATTTT. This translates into CATRGRTGSYSNQPQHF. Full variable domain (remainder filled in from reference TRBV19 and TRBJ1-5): DGGITQSPKYLFRKEGQNVTLSCEQNLNHDAMYWYRQDPGQGLRLIYYSQIVNDFQKGDIAEGYSVSREKKESFPLTVTSAQKNPTAFYLCATRGRTGSYSNQPQHFGDGTRLSIL.

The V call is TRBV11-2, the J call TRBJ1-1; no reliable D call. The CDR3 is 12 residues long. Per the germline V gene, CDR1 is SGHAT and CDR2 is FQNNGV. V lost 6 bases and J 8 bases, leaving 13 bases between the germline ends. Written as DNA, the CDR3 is TGTGCCAGCAGATTCTTCGAGGGAGAAGCTTTCTTT. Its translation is CASRFFEGEAFF.

The CDR3 region has the DNA TGCAGCGTCAGGACTAGCGGAGACGGGTACACCGGGGAGCTGTTTTTT. Its translation: CSVRTSGDGYTGELFF. The chain joins TRBV29-1 to TRBJ2-2; 10 positions match TRBD2. The germline V gene encodes CDR1 SQVTM and CDR2 ANQGSEA. The CDR3 covers 16 residues. After removal of 6 bases from V and 3 bases from J, the junction contained 10 bases not matched to a gene.

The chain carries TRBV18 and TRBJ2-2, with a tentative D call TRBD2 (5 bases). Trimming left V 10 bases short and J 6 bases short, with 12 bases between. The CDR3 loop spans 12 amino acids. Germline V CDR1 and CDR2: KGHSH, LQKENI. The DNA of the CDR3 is TGTGCCACCCCGGGGAGTTCCGGGGAGCTGTTTTTT. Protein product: CATPGSSGELFF.

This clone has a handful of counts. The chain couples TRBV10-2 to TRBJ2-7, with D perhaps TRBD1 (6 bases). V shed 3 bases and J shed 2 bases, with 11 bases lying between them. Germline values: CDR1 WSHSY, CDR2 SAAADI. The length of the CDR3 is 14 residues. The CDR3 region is CASSDNRATYEQYF. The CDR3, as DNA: TGCGCCAGCAGTGACAACAGGGCCACCTACGAGCAGTACTTC.

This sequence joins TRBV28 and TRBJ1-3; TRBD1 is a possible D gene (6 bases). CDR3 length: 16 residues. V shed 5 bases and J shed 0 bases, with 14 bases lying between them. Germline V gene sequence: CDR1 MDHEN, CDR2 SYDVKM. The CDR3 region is CASSLFSGDSGNTIYF. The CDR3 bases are TGTGCCAGCAGTCTCTTTTCAGGGGACTCTGGAAACACCATATATTTT.

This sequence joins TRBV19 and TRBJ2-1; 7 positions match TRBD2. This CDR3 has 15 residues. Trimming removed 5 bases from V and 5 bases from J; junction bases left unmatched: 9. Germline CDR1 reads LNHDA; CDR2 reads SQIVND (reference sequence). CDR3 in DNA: TGTGCCAGTAGTCGGGTCTCCAGCGGGGACAATGAGCAGTTCTTC. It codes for CASSRVSSGDNEQFF.

The CDR3 DNA reads as TGTGCCAGTACCTACAGCAGCGGGGAGCTGTTTTTT. It specifies CASTYSSGELFF. This chain links TRBV19 with TRBJ2-2; D is unresolved. The CDR3 is 12 residues long. Germline V gives CDR1 LNHDA, CDR2 SQIVND (reference sequence). The ends were cut back, 7 bases at V and 7 bases at J, with 10 bases in the middle.

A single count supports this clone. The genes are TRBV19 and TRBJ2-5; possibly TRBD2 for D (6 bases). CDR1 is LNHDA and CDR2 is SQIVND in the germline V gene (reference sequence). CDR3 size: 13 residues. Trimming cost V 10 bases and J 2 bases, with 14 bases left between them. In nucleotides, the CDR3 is TGTGCCACAAGCGGGTGGGCTCAAGAGACCCAGTACTTC. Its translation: CATSGWAQETQYF.

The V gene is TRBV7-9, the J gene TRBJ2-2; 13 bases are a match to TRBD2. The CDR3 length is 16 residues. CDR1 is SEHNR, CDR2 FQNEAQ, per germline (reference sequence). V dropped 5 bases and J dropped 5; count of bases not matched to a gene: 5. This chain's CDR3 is CASSPPGLAGTGELFF. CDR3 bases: TGTGCCAGCAGCCCACCGGGACTAGCGGGAACCGGGGAGCTGTTTTTT.

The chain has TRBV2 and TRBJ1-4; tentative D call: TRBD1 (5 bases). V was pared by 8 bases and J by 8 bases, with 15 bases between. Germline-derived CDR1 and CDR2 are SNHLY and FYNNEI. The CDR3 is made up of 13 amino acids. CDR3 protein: CASQAGEGEKLFF. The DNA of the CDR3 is TGTGCCAGCCAAGCCGGGGAGGGGGAAAAACTGTTTTTT.

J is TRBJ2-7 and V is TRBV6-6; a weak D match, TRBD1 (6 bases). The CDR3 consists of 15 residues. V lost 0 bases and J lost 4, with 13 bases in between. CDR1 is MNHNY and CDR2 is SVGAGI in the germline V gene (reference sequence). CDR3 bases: TGTGCCAGCAGTTACTCGGCAGGGACATCGTACGAGCAGTACTTC. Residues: CASSYSAGTSYEQYF.

This chain's CDR3 is CASSSDRAGNTIYF. The CDR3 DNA sequence: TGTGCCAGCAGCTCAGACAGGGCTGGAAACACCATATATTTT. The chain links TRBV7-2 to TRBJ1-3; TRBD1 matches at 7 bases. V shed 4 bases, J shed 2 bases, and the junction held 2 bases outside the gene matches. The CDR3 is made up of 14 amino acids. CDR1 is SGHTA and CDR2 is FQGNSA in the germline V gene.

This CDR3 is CAIRRRGAGVYYGYTF. DNA for the CDR3: TGTGCCATCAGACGAAGGGGGGCAGGAGTTTACTATGGCTACACCTTC. The chain combines TRBV10-3 with TRBJ1-2; D may be TRBD1 (6 bases). Per germline, CDR1 ENHRY and CDR2 SYGVKD. The CDR3 spans 16 residues. The V gene lost 6 bases and the J gene lost 3 bases, with 20 bases spanning the gap.

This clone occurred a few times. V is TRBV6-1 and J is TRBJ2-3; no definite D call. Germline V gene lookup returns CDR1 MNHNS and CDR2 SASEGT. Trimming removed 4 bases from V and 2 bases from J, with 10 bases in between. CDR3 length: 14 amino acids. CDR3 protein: CASSGLRDTDTQYF. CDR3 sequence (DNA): TGTGCCAGCAGTGGGTTAAGAGACACAGATACGCAGTATTTT.

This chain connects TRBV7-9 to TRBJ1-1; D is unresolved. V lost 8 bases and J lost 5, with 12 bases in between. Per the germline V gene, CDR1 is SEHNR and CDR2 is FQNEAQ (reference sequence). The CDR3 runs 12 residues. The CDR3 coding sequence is TGTGCCAGCGACCGCCGACTGACTGAAGCTTTCTTT. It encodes CASDRRLTEAFF.

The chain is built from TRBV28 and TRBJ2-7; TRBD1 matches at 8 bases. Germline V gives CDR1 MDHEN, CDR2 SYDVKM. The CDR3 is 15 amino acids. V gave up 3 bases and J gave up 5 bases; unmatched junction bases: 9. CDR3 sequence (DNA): TGTGCCAGCAGTTTTGCAGGGGGCGTGAGGCACGAGCAGTACTTC. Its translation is CASSFAGGVRHEQYF.

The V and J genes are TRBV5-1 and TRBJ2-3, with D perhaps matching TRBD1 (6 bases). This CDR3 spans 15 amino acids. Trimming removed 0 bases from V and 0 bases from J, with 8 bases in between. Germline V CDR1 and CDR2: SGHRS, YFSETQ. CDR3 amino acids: CASSLGDISTDTQYF. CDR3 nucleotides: TGCGCCAGCAGCTTGGGGGACATTAGCACAGATACGCAGTATTTT. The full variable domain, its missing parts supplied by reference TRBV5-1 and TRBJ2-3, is KAGVTQTPRYLIKTRGQQVTLSCSPISGHRSVSWYQQTPGQGLQFLFEYFSETQRNKGNFPGRFSGRQFSNSRSEMNVSTLELGDSALYLCASSLGDISTDTQYFGPGTRLTVL.

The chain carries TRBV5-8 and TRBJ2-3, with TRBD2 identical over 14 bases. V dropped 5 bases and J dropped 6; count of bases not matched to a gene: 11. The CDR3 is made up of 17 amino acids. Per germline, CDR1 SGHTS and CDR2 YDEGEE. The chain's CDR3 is CASSAPGTSGSADTQYF. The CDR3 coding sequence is TGTGCCAGCAGTGCTCCCGGGACTAGCGGGAGTGCGGATACGCAGTATTTT.

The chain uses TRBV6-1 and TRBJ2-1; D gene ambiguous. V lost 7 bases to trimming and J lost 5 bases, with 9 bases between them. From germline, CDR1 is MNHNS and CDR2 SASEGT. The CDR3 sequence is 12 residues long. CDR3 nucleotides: TGTGCCAGCACCTATAGGGACAATGAGCAGTTCTTC. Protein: CASTYRDNEQFF.

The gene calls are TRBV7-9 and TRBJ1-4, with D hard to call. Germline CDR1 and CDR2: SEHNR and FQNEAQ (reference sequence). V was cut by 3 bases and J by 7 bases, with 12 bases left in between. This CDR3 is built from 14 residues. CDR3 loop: CASSFVGSVEKLFF. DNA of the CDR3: TGTGCCAGCAGCTTTGTCGGCTCGGTTGAAAAACTGTTTTTT.

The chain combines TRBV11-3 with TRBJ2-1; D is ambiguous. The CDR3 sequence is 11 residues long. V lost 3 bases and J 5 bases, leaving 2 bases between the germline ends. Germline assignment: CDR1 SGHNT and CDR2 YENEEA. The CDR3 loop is CASSFNNEQFF. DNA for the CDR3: TGTGCCAGCAGCTTCAACAATGAGCAGTTCTTC.

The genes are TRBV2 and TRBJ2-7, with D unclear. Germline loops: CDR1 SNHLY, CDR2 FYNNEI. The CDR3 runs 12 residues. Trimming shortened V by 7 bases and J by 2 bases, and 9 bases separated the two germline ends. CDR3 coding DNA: TGTGCCAGCAACTCTGGCACCTACGAGCAGTACTTC. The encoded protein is CASNSGTYEQYF.

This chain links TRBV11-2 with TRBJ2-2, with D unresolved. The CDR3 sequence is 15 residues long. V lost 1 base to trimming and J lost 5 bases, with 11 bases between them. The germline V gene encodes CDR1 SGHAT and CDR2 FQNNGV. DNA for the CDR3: TGTGCCAGCAGCTTAGGACCGGTCGGGACCGGGGAGCTGTTTTTT. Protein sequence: CASSLGPVGTGELFF.